This T cell receptor (beta chain) derives from a study of identical twins. From the 5' RACE reads, TCRdb called clonotypes with MiXCR, one entry per CDR3 protein. The sample holds some 790,000 distinct CDR3 sequences, about 20% seen once. Germline V CDR1 and CDR2: WNHNN, SYGVQD (reference sequence). Unmatched junction bases numbered 4, after V lost 3 bases and J lost 1 base. This CDR3 region has 15 residues. This sample was also put to use in a study of T cells expressing NK-cell markers. That investigation notes: Cells sorted as CD3+CD56+NKG2C+, CD3+CD56+NKG2C- and CD3+CD56-NKG2C+ T cells supplied the TCR beta repertoires.

V is TRBV10-1 and J is TRBJ2-3, with TRBD2 matching 7 bases. The sequence was collected from a woman aged 18-29 years in good health. The material sequenced was PBMCs. The CDR3 reads CASSDGLAGTDTQYF. CDR3 nucleotide sequence: TGCGCCAGCAGTGACGGGCTAGCGGGCACAGATACGCAGTATTTT.